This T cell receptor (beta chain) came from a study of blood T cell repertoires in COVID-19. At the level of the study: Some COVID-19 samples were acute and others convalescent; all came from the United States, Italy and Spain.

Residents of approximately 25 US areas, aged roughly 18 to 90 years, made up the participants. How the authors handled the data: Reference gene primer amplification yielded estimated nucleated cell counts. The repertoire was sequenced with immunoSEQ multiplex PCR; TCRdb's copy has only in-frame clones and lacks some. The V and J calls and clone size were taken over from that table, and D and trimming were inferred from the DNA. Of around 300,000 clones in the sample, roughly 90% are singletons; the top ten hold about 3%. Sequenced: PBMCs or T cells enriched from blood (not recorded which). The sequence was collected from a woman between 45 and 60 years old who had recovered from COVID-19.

The CDR3 loop reads CASSIGAGAGGYTF. CDR3 DNA: TGTGCCAGTAGTATAGGCGCAGGGGCCGGTGGCTACACCTTC. This chain uses TRBV19 with TRBJ1-2; tentatively, D is TRBD1 (6 bases). V gave up 1 base and J gave up 7 bases, with 13 bases separating them. Germline-derived CDR1 and CDR2 are LNHDA and SQIVND (reference sequence). This CDR3 spans 14 amino acids.